The present entry profiles one T cell receptor beta chain with its context. Just one base apart from a much larger clone, this may be a read error. The germline V gene has CDR1 SGHVS and CDR2 FQNEAQ. The CDR3 runs to 18 residues. The data stem from a study of T cell repertoires in cytomegalovirus infection. TCRdb itself ran the reads through MiXCR, one entry per CDR3 protein. The sample consists of about 740,000 distinct CDR3 sequences, 35% to 40% of them appearing once. V usage is TRBV7-8 and J usage is TRBJ2-1, with a tentative D call TRBD2 (5 bases). The sample was PBMCs. This clonotype originated in a human donor in good health (CMV status not recorded). Some clones in this sample may be carry-over from other donors' samples. Here the CDR3 reads CASSVSQPFRDGYNDQFF. CDR3 sequence (DNA): TGTGCCAGCAGCGTAAGTCAACCCTTTCGGGATGGATACAATGATCAGTTCTTC.